A single T cell receptor (beta chain) is shown here with its context. The data stem from a study of blood T cell repertoires in COVID-19. The wider study: Sites in the United States, Italy and Spain provided acute and convalescent COVID-19 samples. In each case, the material was cDNA or gDNA derived from T cells, B-cell-depleted T cells, or PBMCs.

Germline values: CDR1 SGHRS, CDR2 YFSETQ. This CDR3 has 22 amino acids. The trim removed 3 bases at V and 5 bases at J, leaving 26 bases unmatched. Authors' processing steps: Reference gene primer amplification in the assay estimated nucleated cell counts. TCRdb's copy holds only in-frame clones and misses some; the assay was immunoSEQ multiplex PCR. That table furnishes V, J and clone size, whereas the DNA furnished D and trimming. Of tens of thousands of clones listed, 65% to 85% are singletons. Material for sequencing was peripheral blood. V gene TRBV5-1 combines with J gene TRBJ1-1; 12 bases are a match to TRBD1. The receptor was derived from a woman aged 80 or over with active or convalescent COVID-19. The CDR3 DNA follows: TGCGCCAGCAGCTCGGGACAGGGGGCGAGGATACCCGCCATCCAGGGGTATACTGAAGCTTTCTTT. Amino acid sequence: CASSSGQGARIPAIQGYTEAFF. The whole variable domain, remainder taken from reference TRBV5-1 and TRBJ1-1, is KAGVTQTPRYLIKTRGQQVTLSCSPISGHRSVSWYQQTPGQGLQFLFEYFSETQRNKGNFPGRFSGRQFSNSRSEMNVSTLELGDSALYLCASSSGQGARIPAIQGYTEAFFGQGTRLTVV.